This T cell receptor (beta chain) is from a study of T cells in Graves' hyperthyroidism and ophthalmopathy. Template material for amplifying TCR beta CDR3 regions consisted of RNA transcripts. First-round RT-PCR with HTBI primers amplified the TCR CDR3 region. In TCRdb, the multiplex PCR reads were re-called with MiXCR into one record per CDR3 protein. The sample has under 650,000 distinct CDR3 sequences, 15% to 20% seen once. Remarks on this clonotype: What it recognizes is unknown.

General study findings and limits: Researchers report that a 13 V-J model separated ophthalmopathy from stable hyperthyroidism.

No progression to ophthalmopathy during 18 months of follow-up defined stable disease. PBMCs were obtained from approximately 10 ml fresh peripheral blood. The germline V gene has CDR1 DFQATT and CDR2 SNEGSKA (reference sequence). This CDR3 region has 13 residues. The V segment lost 6 bases and the J segment 8 bases; nucleotides outside the gene matches: 3. The clonotype originates from a woman in her twenties or thirties with Graves' hyperthyroidism. The chain employs TRBV20-1 and TRBJ2-1; 14 bases are a match to TRBD2. Material for sequencing was blood. Written as DNA, the CDR3 is TGCAGTGCCCGACTAGCGGGAGGGGATGAGCAGTTCTTC. This codes for CSARLAGGDEQFF.